This note documents a single T cell receptor beta chain sequence. Its antigen is undetermined. From 5'RACE with constant-segment primers came TCR alpha and TCR beta cDNA libraries that carried sample barcodes and UMIs. TCRdb re-derived calls from the 5' RACE reads in MiXCR, one entry per CDR3 protein. In the table there are 200,000 to 250,000 distinct CDR3 sequences, 8% to 9.5% of which are singletons. The data stem from a study of T-cell memory formation after mild COVID-19. Study-wide results and limits: Day 15 to 85 contractors were CD4/CD8 balanced; later expanders leaned CD4+. CD4+ contracting clones lay mainly in CM and EM, CD8+ ones in EMRA. Cross-reactive memory apparently joined, as some responding clones appeared in pre-infection memory.

Germline CDR1 and CDR2: LGHNA and YSLEER. Between the trimmed V and J ends, which lost 0 bases and 6 bases, there was a span of 14 bases. This CDR3 spans 16 amino acids. The sample was PBMCs or a T cell subset sorted from them (not recorded which). This rearrangement joins TRBV4-3 to TRBJ2-2; the D gene is possibly TRBD2 (5 bases). The origin of this receptor is a man between 18 and 35 years old who had mild COVID-19 (a few samples of this study predate the infection). Cell type and time point are not known. The CDR3 loop reads CASSQDRGPAPGELFF. The CDR3, as DNA: TGCGCCAGCAGCCAAGATCGCGGGCCGGCCCCCGGGGAGCTGTTTTTT.